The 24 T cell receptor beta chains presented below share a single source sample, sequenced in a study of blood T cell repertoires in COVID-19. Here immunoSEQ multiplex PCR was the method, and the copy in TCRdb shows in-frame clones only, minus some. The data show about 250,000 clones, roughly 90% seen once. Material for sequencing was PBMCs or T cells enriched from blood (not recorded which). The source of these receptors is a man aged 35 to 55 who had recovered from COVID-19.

CDR3 sequence (DNA): TGTGCCAGCAGCGCTCCGGGACTAGCGGGGCAAGAGACCCAGTACTTC. Its protein is CASSAPGLAGQETQYF. The gene calls are TRBV14 and TRBJ2-5; 13 nucleotides agree with TRBD2. The CDR3 length is 16 residues. Germline V gene lookup returns CDR1 SGHDN and CDR2 FVKESK. Unmatched junction bases numbered 5, after V lost 5 bases and J lost 2 bases.

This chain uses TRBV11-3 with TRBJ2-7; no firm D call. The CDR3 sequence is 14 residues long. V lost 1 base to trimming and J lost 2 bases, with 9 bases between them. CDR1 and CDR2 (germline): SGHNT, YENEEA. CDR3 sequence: CASSLARSTYEQYF. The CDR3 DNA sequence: TGTGCCAGCAGCTTAGCCCGCAGTACCTACGAGCAGTACTTC.

CDR3: CASSISRSHEQYF. The CDR3 nucleotides are TGTGCCAGTAGTATAAGTAGAAGTCACGAGCAGTACTTC. This chain links TRBV19 with TRBJ2-7, with D unclear. V dropped 2 bases and J dropped 5 bases, with 10 bases sitting between them. This CDR3 contains 13 residues. Germline V CDR1 and CDR2: LNHDA, SQIVND (reference sequence).

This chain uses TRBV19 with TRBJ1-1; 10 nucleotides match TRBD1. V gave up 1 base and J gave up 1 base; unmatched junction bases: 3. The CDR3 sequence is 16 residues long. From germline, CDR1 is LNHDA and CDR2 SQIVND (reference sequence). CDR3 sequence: CASSIVTGGWNTEAFF. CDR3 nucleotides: TGTGCCAGTAGTATAGTGACAGGGGGCTGGAACACTGAAGCTTTCTTT.

The CDR3 loop is CASRAGTANEKLFF. CDR3 in DNA: TGCGCCAGCAGAGCAGGGACAGCTAATGAAAAACTGTTTTTT. The gene calls are TRBV5-1 and TRBJ1-4; 7 bases align to TRBD1. CDR1 is SGHRS, CDR2 YFSETQ, per germline. Trimming cost V 5 bases and J 3 bases; bases outside gene matches: 4. The CDR3 covers 14 residues. Complete variable domain (other parts from reference TRBV5-1 and TRBJ1-4): KAGVTQTPRYLIKTRGQQVTLSCSPISGHRSVSWYQQTPGQGLQFLFEYFSETQRNKGNFPGRFSGRQFSNSRSEMNVSTLELGDSALYLCASRAGTANEKLFFGSGTQLSVL.

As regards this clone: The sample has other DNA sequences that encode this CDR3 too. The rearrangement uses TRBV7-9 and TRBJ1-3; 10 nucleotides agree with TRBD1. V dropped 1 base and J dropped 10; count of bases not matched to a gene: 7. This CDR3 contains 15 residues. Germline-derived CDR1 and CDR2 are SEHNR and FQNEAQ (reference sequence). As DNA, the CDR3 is TGTGCCAGCAGCTTAGGGGGACAGGGGATGCATACCATATATTTT. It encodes CASSLGGQGMHTIYF.

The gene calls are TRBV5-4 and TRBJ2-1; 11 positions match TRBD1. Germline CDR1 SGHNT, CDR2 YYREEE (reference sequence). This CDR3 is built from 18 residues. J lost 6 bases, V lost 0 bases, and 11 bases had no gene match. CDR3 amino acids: CASSLGPRRGTGGNEQFF. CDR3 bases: TGTGCCAGCAGCTTGGGGCCCAGGCGCGGGACAGGGGGCAATGAGCAGTTCTTC.

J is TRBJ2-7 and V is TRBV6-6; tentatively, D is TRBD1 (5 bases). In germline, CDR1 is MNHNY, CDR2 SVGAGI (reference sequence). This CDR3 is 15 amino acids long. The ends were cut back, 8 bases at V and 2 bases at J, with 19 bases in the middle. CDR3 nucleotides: TGTGCCAGCGTGCAGACCGCAGGGTTGGCCTACGAGCAGTACTTC. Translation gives CASVQTAGLAYEQYF.

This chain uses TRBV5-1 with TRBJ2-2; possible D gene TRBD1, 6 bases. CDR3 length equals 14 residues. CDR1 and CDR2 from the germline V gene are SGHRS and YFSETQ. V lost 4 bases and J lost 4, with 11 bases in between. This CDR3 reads CASSRTGSTGELFF. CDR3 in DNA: TGCGCCAGCAGCCGTACAGGGTCCACCGGGGAGCTGTTTTTT.

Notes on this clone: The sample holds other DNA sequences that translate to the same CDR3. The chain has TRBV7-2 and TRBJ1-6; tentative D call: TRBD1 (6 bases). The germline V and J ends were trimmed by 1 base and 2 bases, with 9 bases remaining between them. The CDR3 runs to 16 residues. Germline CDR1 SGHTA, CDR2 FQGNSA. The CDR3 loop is CASSLGGGTYNSPLHF. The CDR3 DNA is TGTGCCAGCAGCTTAGGCGGGGGCACCTATAATTCACCCCTCCACTTT.

As DNA, the CDR3 is TGTGCCAGCAGCCAAGATTGGCAGGGCTATGATGGCTACACCTTC. Its protein product is CASSQDWQGYDGYTF. This chain connects TRBV4-2 to TRBJ1-2; D may be TRBD1 (5 bases). This CDR3 comprises 15 residues. Germline values: CDR1 LGHNA, CDR2 YNFKEQ. V dropped 0 bases and J dropped 6 bases, with 14 bases sitting between them.

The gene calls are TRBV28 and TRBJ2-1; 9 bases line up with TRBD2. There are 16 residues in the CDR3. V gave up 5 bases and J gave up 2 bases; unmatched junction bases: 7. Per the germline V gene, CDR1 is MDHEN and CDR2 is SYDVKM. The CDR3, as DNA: TGTGCCAGCAGTCAAACGACTAGCGGCACCTACAATGAGCAGTTCTTC. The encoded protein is CASSQTTSGTYNEQFF. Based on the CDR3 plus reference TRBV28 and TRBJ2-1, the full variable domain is DVKVTQSSRYLVKRTGEKVFLECVQDMDHENMFWYRQDPGLGLRLIYFSYDVKMKEKGDIPEGYSVSREKKERFSLILESASTNQTSMYLCASSQTTSGTYNEQFFGPGTRLTVL.

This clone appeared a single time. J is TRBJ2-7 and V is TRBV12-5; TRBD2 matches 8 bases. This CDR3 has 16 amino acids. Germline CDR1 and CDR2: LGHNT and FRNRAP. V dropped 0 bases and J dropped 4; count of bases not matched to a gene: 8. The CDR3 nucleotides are TGTGCTAGTGGTTTGGTCCCGGGACTAGTTGTGTACGAGCAGTACTTC. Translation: CASGLVPGLVVYEQYF.

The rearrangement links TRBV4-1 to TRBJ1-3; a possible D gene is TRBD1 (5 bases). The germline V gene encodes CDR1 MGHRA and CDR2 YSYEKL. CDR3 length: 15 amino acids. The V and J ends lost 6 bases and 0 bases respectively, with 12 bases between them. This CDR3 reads CASRLTVSSGNTIYF. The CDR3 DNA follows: TGCGCCAGCAGATTGACAGTATCCTCTGGAAACACCATATATTTT.

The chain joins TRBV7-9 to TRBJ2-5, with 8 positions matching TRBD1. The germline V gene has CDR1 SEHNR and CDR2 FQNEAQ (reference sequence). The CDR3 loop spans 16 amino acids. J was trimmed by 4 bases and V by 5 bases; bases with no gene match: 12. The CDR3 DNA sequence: TGTGCCAGCAGCCTACCGGACAGGGCGAGCGGAGAGACCCAGTACTTC. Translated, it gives CASSLPDRASGETQYF.

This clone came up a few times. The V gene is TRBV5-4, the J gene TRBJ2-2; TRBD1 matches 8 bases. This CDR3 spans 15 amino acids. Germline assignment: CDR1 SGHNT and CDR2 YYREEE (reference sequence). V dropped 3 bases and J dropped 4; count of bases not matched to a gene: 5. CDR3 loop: CASSWGQALTGELFF. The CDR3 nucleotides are TGTGCCAGCAGCTGGGGACAGGCCCTCACCGGGGAGCTGTTTTTT. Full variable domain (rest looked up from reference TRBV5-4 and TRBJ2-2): ETGVTQSPTHLIKTRGQQVTLRCSSQSGHNTVSWYQQALGQGPQFIFQYYREEENGRGNFPPRFSGLQFPNYSSELNVNALELDDSALYLCASSWGQALTGELFFGEGSRLTVL.

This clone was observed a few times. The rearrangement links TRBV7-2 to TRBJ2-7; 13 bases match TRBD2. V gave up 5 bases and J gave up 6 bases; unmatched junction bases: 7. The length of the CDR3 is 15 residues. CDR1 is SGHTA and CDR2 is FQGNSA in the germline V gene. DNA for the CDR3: TGTGCCAGCAGCGCCCGACTAGCGGGAGGCCTCGAGCAGTACTTC. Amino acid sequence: CASSARLAGGLEQYF.

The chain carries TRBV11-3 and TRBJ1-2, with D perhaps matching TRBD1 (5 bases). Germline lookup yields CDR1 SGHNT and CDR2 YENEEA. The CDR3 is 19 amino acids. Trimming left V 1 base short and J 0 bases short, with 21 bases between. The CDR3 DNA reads TGTGCCAGCAGCTTAGTTTTCGACAGCCGAAAAAGTCCTAACTATGGCTACACCTTC. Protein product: CASSLVFDSRKSPNYGYTF.

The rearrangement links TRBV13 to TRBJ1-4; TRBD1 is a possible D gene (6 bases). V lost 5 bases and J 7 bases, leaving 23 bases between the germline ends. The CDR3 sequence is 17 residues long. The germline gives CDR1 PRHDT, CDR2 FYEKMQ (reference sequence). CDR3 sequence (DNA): TGTGCCAGCAGCCCCAACACCGGCGGGGGCGGTGGTGAAAAACTGTTTTTT. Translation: CASSPNTGGGGGEKLFF.

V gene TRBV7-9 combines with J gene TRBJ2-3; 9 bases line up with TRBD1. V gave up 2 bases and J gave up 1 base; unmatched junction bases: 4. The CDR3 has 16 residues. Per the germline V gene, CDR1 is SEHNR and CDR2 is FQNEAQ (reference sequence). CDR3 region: CASSLLDRGGTDTQYF. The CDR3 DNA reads TGTGCCAGCAGCTTACTGGACAGGGGAGGCACAGATACGCAGTATTTT.

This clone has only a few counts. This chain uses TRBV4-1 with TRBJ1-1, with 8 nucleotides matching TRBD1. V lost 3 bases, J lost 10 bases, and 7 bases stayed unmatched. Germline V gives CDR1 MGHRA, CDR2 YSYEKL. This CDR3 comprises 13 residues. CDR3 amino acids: CASSQLTGGLAFF. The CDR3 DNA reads TGCGCCAGCAGCCAGCTTACAGGGGGTTTAGCTTTCTTT.

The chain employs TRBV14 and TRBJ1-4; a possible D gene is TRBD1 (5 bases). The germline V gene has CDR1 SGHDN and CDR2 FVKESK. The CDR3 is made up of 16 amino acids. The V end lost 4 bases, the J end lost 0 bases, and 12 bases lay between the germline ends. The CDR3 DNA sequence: TGTGCCAGCAGCCCCGGAGACAGTGCAACTAATGAAAAACTGTTTTTT. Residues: CASSPGDSATNEKLFF.

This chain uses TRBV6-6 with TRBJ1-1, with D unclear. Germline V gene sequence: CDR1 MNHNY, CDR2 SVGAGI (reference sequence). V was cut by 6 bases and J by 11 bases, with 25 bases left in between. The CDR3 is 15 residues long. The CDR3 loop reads CASSLPERELKYAFF. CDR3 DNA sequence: TGTGCCAGCAGCCTCCCGGAAAGGGAGTTGAAGTATGCTTTCTTT.

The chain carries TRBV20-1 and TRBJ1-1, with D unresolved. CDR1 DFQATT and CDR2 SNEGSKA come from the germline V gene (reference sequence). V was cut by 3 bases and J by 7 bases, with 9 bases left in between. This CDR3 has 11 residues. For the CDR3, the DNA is TGCAGTGCTAGCGTAAATCTTGAAGCTTTCTTT. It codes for CSASVNLEAFF.